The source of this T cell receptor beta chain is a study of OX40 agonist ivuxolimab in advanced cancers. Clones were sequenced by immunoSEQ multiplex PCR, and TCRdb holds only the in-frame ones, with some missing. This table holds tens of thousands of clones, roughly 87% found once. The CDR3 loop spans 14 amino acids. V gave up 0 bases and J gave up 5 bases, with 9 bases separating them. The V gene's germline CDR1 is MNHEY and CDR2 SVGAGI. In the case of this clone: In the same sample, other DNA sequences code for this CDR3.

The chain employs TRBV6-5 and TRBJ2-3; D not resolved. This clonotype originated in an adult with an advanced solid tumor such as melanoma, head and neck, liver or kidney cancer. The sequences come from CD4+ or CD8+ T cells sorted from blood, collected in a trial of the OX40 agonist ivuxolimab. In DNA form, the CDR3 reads TGTGCCAGCAGTTACTCCCTCGGTGGAGATACGCAGTATTTT. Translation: CASSYSLGGDTQYF.